This record covers a single T cell receptor beta chain. Its antigen remains unidentified. Clones were read by immunoSEQ multiplex PCR, and TCRdb kept only the in-frame ones, dropping some. Of around 2.1 million clones listed, 90% to 96% are singletons. The data are from a study of shared clonotypes between healthy human individuals. Overall study findings and caveats: Despite large depth, sorted-subset datasets appeared incompletely sequenced.

CDR1 and CDR2 (germline): SGHAT, FQDESV (reference sequence). The CDR3 contains 13 residues. J gave up 4 bases and V 5 bases, and 4 bases lay outside the gene matches. The genes are TRBV11-1 and TRBJ2-7, with 8 nucleotides matching TRBD2. This sequence was found in a man aged 18-30 years in good health. Source material: naive CD4+ T cells sorted from blood. Subset specified: CD45RA+ positively selected. This CDR3 reads CASSRRGGYEQYF. In nucleotides, the CDR3 is TGTGCCAGCAGCCGCCGCGGGGGGTACGAGCAGTACTTC.